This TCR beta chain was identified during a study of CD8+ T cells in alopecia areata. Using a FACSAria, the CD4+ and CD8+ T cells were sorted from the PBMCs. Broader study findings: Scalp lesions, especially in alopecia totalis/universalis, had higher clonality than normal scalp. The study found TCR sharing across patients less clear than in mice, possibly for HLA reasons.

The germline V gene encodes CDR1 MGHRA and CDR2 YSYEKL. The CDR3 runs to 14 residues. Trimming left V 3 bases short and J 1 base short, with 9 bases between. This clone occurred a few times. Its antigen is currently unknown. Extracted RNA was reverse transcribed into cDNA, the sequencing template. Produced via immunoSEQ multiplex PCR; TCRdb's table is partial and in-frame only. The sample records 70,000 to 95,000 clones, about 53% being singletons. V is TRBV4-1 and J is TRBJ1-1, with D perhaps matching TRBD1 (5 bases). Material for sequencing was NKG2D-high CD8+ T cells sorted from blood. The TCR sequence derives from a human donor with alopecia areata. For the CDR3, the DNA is TGCGCCAGCAGCCAGTGGGGGAAGAACACTGAAGCTTTCTTT. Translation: CASSQWGKNTEAFF.